These 20 T cell receptor beta chains were sequenced from one sample in a study of glioma-infiltrating T cells. The iRepertoire nested amplicon-rescue multiplex PCR amplified TCR alpha and beta CDR3s from RNA. MiXCR, run by TCRdb on the multiplex PCR reads, gives a single entry per CDR3 protein. The data show under 150,000 distinct CDR3 sequences, 24% seen once. Sequencing was done on a sample of glioma tissue, nonneoplastic brain tissue, or PBMCs (not recorded which). The source is a human donor with low-grade glioma or glioblastoma, undergoing nonglioma brain surgery, or in good health (not recorded which).

This clonotype was seen only a few times. This chain joins TRBV27 and TRBJ1-4, with no clear D. Trimming shortened V by 5 bases and J by 1 base, and 5 bases separated the two germline ends. The CDR3 totals 13 residues. In germline, CDR1 is MNHEY, CDR2 SMNVEV (reference sequence). The CDR3 is CASSPLTNEKLFF. In DNA form, the CDR3 reads TGTGCCAGCAGTCCCCTAACTAATGAAAAACTGTTTTTT.

This chain joins TRBV20-1 and TRBJ1-1, with TRBD1 matching 9 bases. The CDR3 has 16 residues. Unmatched junction bases numbered 11, after V lost 5 bases and J lost 1 base. Germline CDR1 is DFQATT and CDR2 is SNEGSKA (reference sequence). CDR3 in amino acids: CSALSRDRAQNTEAFF. CDR3 DNA: TGCAGTGCTCTCTCACGGGACAGGGCCCAGAACACTGAAGCTTTCTTT.

This clonotype appeared once. This clone may be a read error of a much larger clone one base away. The CDR3: CSASRDAQETKYF. The CDR3 coding sequence is TGCAGTGCTAGCAGGGACGCGCAAGAGACCAAGTACTTC. The chain joins TRBV20-1 to TRBJ2-5, with D perhaps TRBD1 or TRBD2 (5 bases each). The CDR3 is 13 amino acids. Germline V lookup: CDR1 DFQATT, CDR2 SNEGSKA (reference sequence).

The chain has TRBV7-2 and TRBJ1-3, with D tentatively TRBD1 (5 bases). Germline V lookup: CDR1 SGHTA, CDR2 FQGNSA. V gave up 5 bases and J gave up 0 bases, with 11 bases separating them. The CDR3 has 15 amino acids. CDR3 region: CASSPGRNSGNTIYF. DNA for the CDR3: TGTGCCAGCAGCCCGGGACGGAACTCTGGAAACACCATATATTTT.

Points on this clonotype: It may be a read error: a sequence one base away is much more abundant. The conserved closing phenylalanine or tryptophan is absent in this CDR3, likely reflecting a read error. The V call is TRBV6-6, the J call TRBJ2-2; D might be TRBD2 (6 bases). CDR1 is MNHNY and CDR2 is SVGAGI in the germline V gene (reference sequence). V was clipped by 2 bases and J by 5 bases, with 12 bases between them. This CDR3 has 15 residues. The CDR3 protein is CASSYLVGTTGELFL. DNA of the CDR3: TGTGCCAGCAGTTACCTAGTTGGGACTACCGGGGAGCTGTTTCTT.

The chain couples TRBV3-1 to TRBJ2-5; the D is unclear. Germline V gene sequence: CDR1 LGHDT, CDR2 YNNKEL (reference sequence). Trimming removed 2 bases from V and 5 bases from J, with 3 bases in between. This CDR3 has 11 residues. The CDR3 DNA sequence: TGTGCCAGCAGCCAATGGGAGACCCAGTACTTC. Its protein product is CASSQWETQYF.

V is TRBV20-1 and J is TRBJ1-2, with 7 bases aligning to TRBD1. V gave up 4 bases and J gave up 7 bases; unmatched junction bases: 9. Per the germline V gene, CDR1 is DFQATT and CDR2 is SNEGSKA (reference sequence). This CDR3 spans 13 amino acids. The DNA of the CDR3 is TGCAGTGCTACTCGGAGACAGGGTGGTGGCTACACCTTC. Protein product: CSATRRQGGGYTF.

The chain carries TRBV20-1 and TRBJ1-2; 10 positions match TRBD1. This CDR3 is built from 17 residues. Losses at the gene ends were 0 bases for V and 0 bases for J; bases not matched to a gene: 7. Germline V gene data show CDR1 as DFQATT and CDR2 as SNEGSKA (reference sequence). The CDR3 nucleotides are TGCAGTGCTAGAGAGGGGGACAGGGGAACGGCTAACTATGGCTACACCTTC. Its translation: CSAREGDRGTANYGYTF.

This chain links TRBV7-9 with TRBJ2-3; 14 positions agree with TRBD2. The CDR3 consists of 17 residues. CDR1 SEHNR and CDR2 FQNEAQ come from the germline V gene (reference sequence). The ends lost 2 bases at V and 0 bases at J; junction bases unmatched: 1. The CDR3 DNA reads as TGTGCCAGCAGCTTACGACTAGCGGGGGGGAGCACAGATACGCAGTATTTT. Protein product: CASSLRLAGGSTDTQYF. The entire variable domain, with the rest obtained from reference TRBV7-9 and TRBJ2-3, is as follows: DTGVSQNPRHKITKRGQNVTFRCDPISEHNRLYWYRQTLGQGPEFLTYFQNEAQLEKSRLLSDRFSAERPKGSFSTLEIQRTEQGDSAMYLCASSLRLAGGSTDTQYFGPGTRLTVL.

This clonotype has only a few counts. This chain links TRBV6-1 with TRBJ2-5; 7 bases match TRBD1. Germline V gives CDR1 MNHNS, CDR2 SASEGT. CDR3 length: 14 amino acids. With 3 bases clipped from V and 4 bases from J, the junction kept 5 bases outside the gene matches. CDR3 amino acids: CASSESGGRETQYF. CDR3 coding DNA: TGTGCCAGCAGTGAGTCAGGGGGACGAGAGACCCAGTACTTC.

In its sample, this clonotype was seen a few times. V and J are TRBV7-9 and TRBJ1-2; 7 bases map to TRBD1. The germline CDR1 and CDR2 sequences are SEHNR and FQNEAQ (reference sequence). The J segment lost 4 bases and the V segment lost 5 bases, leaving 7 bases of the junction unmatched. The CDR3 has 14 residues. The CDR3 sequence is CASSARQGFYGYTF. Written as DNA, the CDR3 is TGTGCCAGCAGCGCTCGACAGGGCTTCTATGGCTACACCTTC.

This clonotype was counted between two and nine times. The gene calls are TRBV5-1 and TRBJ1-1, with 7 bases matching TRBD1. Germline V CDR1 and CDR2: SGHRS, YFSETQ. The CDR3 is 14 residues long. J was trimmed by 3 bases and V by 4 bases; bases with no gene match: 6. The CDR3 here is CASSPQGMHTEAFF. As DNA, the CDR3 is TGCGCCAGCAGCCCACAGGGGATGCACACTGAAGCTTTCTTT.

Remarks on this clonotype: A read error is possible here, since a much larger clone lies one base away. V and J are TRBV6-5 and TRBJ2-3; D remains ambiguous. V lost 3 bases, J lost 1 base, and 23 bases lay in between. Germline assignment: CDR1 MNHEY and CDR2 SVGAGI. This CDR3 is built from 19 residues. CDR3 DNA sequence: TGTGCCAGCAGTTATTCCGCTGGGCCCGAAGAAGTGGGCACAGATACGCAGTATTTT. It translates to CASSYSAGPEEVGTDTQYF.

V and J are TRBV18 and TRBJ2-3, with D perhaps TRBD1 or TRBD2 (5 bases each). Germline CDR1 and CDR2: KGHSH and LQKENI. V lost 1 base and J 4 bases, leaving 9 bases between the germline ends. The CDR3 is 14 amino acids. As DNA, the CDR3 is TGTGCCAGCTCACCACTGGGGGTCCCAGATACGCAGTATTTT. It translates to CASSPLGVPDTQYF.

Concerning this clonotype: A read error may be the cause here, since a much bigger clone is one base away. The CDR3 sequence is CASSPTLAGYNDQFF. The CDR3 DNA sequence: TGTGCCAGCAGCCCGACGCTAGCGGGGTACAATGACCAGTTCTTC. The rearrangement uses TRBV11-2 and TRBJ2-1; 9 positions agree with TRBD2. This CDR3 has 15 amino acids. Germline CDR1 is SGHAT and CDR2 is FQNNGV.

This chain uses TRBV6-4 with TRBJ2-5, with D possibly being TRBD2 (6 bases). With 2 bases removed from V and 3 bases from J, the gap between germline ends came to 19 bases. The V gene's germline CDR1 is MRHNA and CDR2 SNTAGT. There are 17 residues in the CDR3. The CDR3 bases are TGTGCCAGCAGTGACACCAACCGCCGGGGGAGAGAAGAGACCCAGTACTTC. Its protein product is CASSDTNRRGREETQYF.

This clonotype was seen just once. A junction boundary mismatches the germline segment, possibly from a read error. This sequence joins TRBV7-9 and TRBJ2-3; TRBD1 matches 7 bases. The CDR3 is 14 residues long. Germline values: CDR1 SEHNR, CDR2 FQNEAQ (reference sequence). DNA for the CDR3: TGTGCCAGCAGCTTGGGACAGTCCACATATACGCAGTATTTT. It codes for CASSLGQSTYTQYF.

This rearrangement joins TRBV20-1 to TRBJ2-3; the match to TRBD2 covers 11 bases. The CDR3 has 15 amino acids. The germline CDR1 and CDR2 sequences are DFQATT and SNEGSKA (reference sequence). With V trimmed by 5 bases and J by 6 bases, 10 bases remained unmatched. CDR3 sequence: CSAPEKTSGVDTQYF. CDR3 nucleotide sequence: TGCAGTGCTCCTGAAAAGACTAGCGGGGTGGATACGCAGTATTTT.

This clonotype was detected many times. The rearrangement uses TRBV7-9 and TRBJ1-3; no reliable D call. CDR1 SEHNR and CDR2 FQNEAQ come from the germline V gene (reference sequence). With 8 bases removed from V and 5 bases from J, the gap between germline ends came to 10 bases. The CDR3 has 12 amino acids. The CDR3 loop is CASAANRNTIYF. The DNA of the CDR3 is TGTGCCAGCGCCGCTAATCGAAACACCATATATTTT.

This clonotype was found many times. J is TRBJ1-1 and V is TRBV20-1, with D unclear. CDR1 is DFQATT and CDR2 is SNEGSKA in the germline V gene (reference sequence). The CDR3 length is 15 residues. With 0 bases removed from V and 0 bases from J, the gap between germline ends came to 11 bases. This CDR3 reads CSARDAGQLNTEAFF. The CDR3 DNA is TGCAGTGCTAGAGATGCCGGCCAGCTGAACACTGAAGCTTTCTTT.